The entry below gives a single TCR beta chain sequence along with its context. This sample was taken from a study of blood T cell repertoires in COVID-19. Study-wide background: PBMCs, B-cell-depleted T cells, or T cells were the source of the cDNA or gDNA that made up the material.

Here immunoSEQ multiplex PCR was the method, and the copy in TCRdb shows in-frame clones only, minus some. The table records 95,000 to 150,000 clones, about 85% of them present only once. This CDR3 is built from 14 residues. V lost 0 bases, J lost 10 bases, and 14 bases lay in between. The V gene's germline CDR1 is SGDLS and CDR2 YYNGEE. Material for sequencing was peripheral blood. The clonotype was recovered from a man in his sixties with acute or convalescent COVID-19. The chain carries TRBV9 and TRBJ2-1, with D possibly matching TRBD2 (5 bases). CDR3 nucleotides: TGTGCCAGCAGCGTAGGGACTGCGAGTATCGAGCAGTTCTTC. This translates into CASSVGTASIEQFF. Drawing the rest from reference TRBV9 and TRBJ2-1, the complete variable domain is DSGVTQTPKHLITATGQRVTLRCSPRSGDLSVYWYQQSLDQGLQFLIQYYNGEERAKGNILERFSAQQFPDLHSELNLSSLELGDSALYFCASSVGTASIEQFFGPGTRLTVL.